What follows are 3 T cell receptor beta chains derived from one specimen sequenced in a study of CD8+ T cells in alopecia areata. RNA, once extracted, was reverse transcribed into cDNA for use as the sequencing template. The protocol was immunoSEQ multiplex PCR, while the TCRdb copy is restricted to in-frame clones and leaves out a portion. This table holds 90,000 to 150,000 clones, more than 40% found once. Treatment: oral pan-JAK inhibitor, 5-10 mg twice daily. Sequencing used CD4+ T cells sorted from blood, obtained at week 4, from a patient treated with tofacitinib. The receptors here all came from a human donor with alopecia areata.

This clone was found a few times. The chain recombines TRBV30 with TRBJ2-1, with D perhaps matching TRBD1 or TRBD2 (5 bases each). The CDR3 length is 12 residues. CDR1 is GTSNPN, CDR2 SVGIG, per germline (reference sequence). V was shortened by 0 bases and J by 9 bases, with 9 bases between the two germline ends. CDR3 nucleotide sequence: TGTGCCTGGAGTGTACGAGGGACTGAGCAGTTCTTC. Encoded protein: CAWSVRGTEQFF. Full variable domain (outside the CDR3, taken from reference TRBV30 and TRBJ2-1): SQTIHQWPATLVQPVGSPLSLECTVEGTSNPNLYWYRQAAGRGLQLLFYSVGIGQISSEVPQNLSASRPQDRQFILSSKKLLLSDSGFYLCAWSVRGTEQFFGPGTRLTVL.

The chain joins TRBV7-9 to TRBJ1-2; possible D gene TRBD1, 6 bases. Germline-derived CDR1 and CDR2 are SEHNR and FQNEAQ (reference sequence). The V gene lost 3 bases and the J gene lost 6 bases, with 8 bases spanning the gap. The CDR3 extends over 12 amino acids. The CDR3 bases are TGTGCCAGCAGCTTTTCAGGGGATGGCTACACCTTC. It is translated as CASSFSGDGYTF.

This chain joins TRBV30 and TRBJ2-1; 8 positions agree with TRBD2. V was clipped by 0 bases and J by 14 bases; unmatched bases: 9. The germline V gene encodes CDR1 GTSNPN and CDR2 SVGIG (reference sequence). The CDR3 covers 13 residues. CDR3 DNA sequence: TGTGCCTGGAGTGTATTAGAAGCGGGAGCCGAGTTCTTC. It codes for CAWSVLEAGAEFF. The full variable domain, with the rest looked up from reference TRBV30 and TRBJ2-1, is SQTIHQWPATLVQPVGSPLSLECTVEGTSNPNLYWYRQAAGRGLQLLFYSVGIGQISSEVPQNLSASRPQDRQFILSSKKLLLSDSGFYLCAWSVLEAGAEFFGPGTRLTVL.